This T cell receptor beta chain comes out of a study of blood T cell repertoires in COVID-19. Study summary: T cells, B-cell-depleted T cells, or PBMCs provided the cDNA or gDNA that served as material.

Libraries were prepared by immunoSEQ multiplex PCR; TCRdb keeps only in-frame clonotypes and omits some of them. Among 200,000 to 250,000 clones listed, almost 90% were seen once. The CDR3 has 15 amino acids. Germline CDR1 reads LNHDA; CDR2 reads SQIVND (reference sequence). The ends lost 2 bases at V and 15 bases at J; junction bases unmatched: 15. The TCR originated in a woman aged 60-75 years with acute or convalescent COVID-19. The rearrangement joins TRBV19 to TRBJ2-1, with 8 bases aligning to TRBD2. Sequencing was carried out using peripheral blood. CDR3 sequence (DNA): TGTGCCAGTAGTATAAGCGGGGGATCGAGTCGGATTCCGTTCTTC. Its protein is CASSISGGSSRIPFF.